The 2 T cell receptor beta chains listed next were all sequenced from one sample in a study of a mutant IDH1 vaccine in newly diagnosed glioma. The repertoire was sequenced with immunoSEQ multiplex PCR; TCRdb's copy has only in-frame clones and lacks some. The repertoire holds about 40,000 clones, with 90% to 95% as singletons. The antigens these receptors bind are not known. Time point indicated: week 5, during vaccination. One vaccine dose held 300 ug of mutant IDH1 20-mer peptide and came with topical imiquimod. Sequenced material: PBMCs, taken from a glioma patient whose treatment included an IDH1 peptide vaccine. All receptors come from a man aged 45-60 years with glioma.

The chain uses TRBV5-1 and TRBJ2-7, with 8 positions matching TRBD2. The germline CDR1 and CDR2 sequences are SGHRS and YFSETQ. CDR3 length equals 16 residues. Trimming at V came to 0 bases and at J to 6 bases, leaving 11 bases not matched to a gene. The CDR3 spells CASSLVTSATMGEQYF. The CDR3 coding sequence is TGCGCCAGCAGCTTGGTGACTAGCGCCACGATGGGCGAGCAGTACTTC.

This chain links TRBV7-9 with TRBJ2-5, with D perhaps TRBD1 (6 bases). Germline lookup yields CDR1 SEHNR and CDR2 FQNEAQ (reference sequence). This CDR3 is built from 13 residues. Deletions cut 5 bases from V and 6 bases from J, with 13 bases between. CDR3 sequence reads: CASSPSQGKTQYF. CDR3 nucleotide sequence: TGTGCCAGCAGCCCCTCGCAGGGGAAGACCCAGTACTTC.